The 32 T cell receptor beta chains presented below share a single source sample, sequenced in a study of blood T cell repertoires in COVID-19. Sequenced by immunoSEQ multiplex PCR; TCRdb stores in-frame clones only, minus some. The data hold approximately 96,000 clones, with approximately 90% observed a single time. What was sequenced was peripheral blood. These TCRs come from a human donor with COVID-19, enrolled during active disease. The donor label of this sample is uncertain.

This clone was recorded a few times. The CDR3: CASRQLITEAFF. CDR3 nucleotide sequence: TGTGCCAGCAGGCAACTTATCACTGAAGCTTTCTTT. The rearrangement uses TRBV6-6 and TRBJ1-1; D is unresolved. The CDR3 has 12 amino acids. Trimming took off 6 bases at V and 4 bases at J, with 9 bases between the two ends. Germline lookup yields CDR1 MNHNY and CDR2 SVGAGI (reference sequence).

The rearrangement joins TRBV30 to TRBJ2-7; 9 nucleotides line up with TRBD1. The trim removed 3 bases at V and 2 bases at J, leaving 8 bases unmatched. This CDR3 comprises 15 residues. CDR1 is GTSNPN and CDR2 is SVGIG in the germline V gene (reference sequence). Here the CDR3 reads CAWRDRQGGTYEQYF. DNA for the CDR3: TGTGCCTGGAGGGATCGACAGGGGGGAACCTACGAGCAGTACTTC.

V is TRBV18 and J is TRBJ1-1; D uncertain. The CDR3 has 15 residues. Looked up from germline, CDR1 is KGHSH and CDR2 is LQKENI. Trimming took 5 bases from V and 0 from J, leaving 13 bases between them. CDR3 residues: CASSTNGIMNTEAFF. CDR3 DNA sequence: TGTGCCAGCTCAACCAACGGGATTATGAACACTGAAGCTTTCTTT.

This clone was detected only a few times. This chain joins TRBV10-3 and TRBJ2-2, with D possibly matching TRBD1 (6 bases). In germline, CDR1 is ENHRY, CDR2 SYGVKD. The CDR3 has 16 amino acids. V was clipped by 4 bases and J by 1 base, with 13 bases between them. The CDR3 coding sequence is TGTGCCATCAGTGGACCAGGGGATGGGAACACCGGGGAGCTGTTTTTT. Translated, it gives CAISGPGDGNTGELFF.

V is TRBV5-1 and J is TRBJ1-1; D remains unclear. The ends were cut back, 0 bases at V and 5 bases at J, with 14 bases in the middle. This CDR3 comprises 15 residues. The germline V gene encodes CDR1 SGHRS and CDR2 YFSETQ. The CDR3 nucleotides are TGCGCCAGCAGCTTGGTGGGCCTCGCGGGGACTGAAGCTTTCTTT. Translated, it gives CASSLVGLAGTEAFF. The full variable domain, rest sourced from reference TRBV5-1 and TRBJ1-1, is KAGVTQTPRYLIKTRGQQVTLSCSPISGHRSVSWYQQTPGQGLQFLFEYFSETQRNKGNFPGRFSGRQFSNSRSEMNVSTLELGDSALYLCASSLVGLAGTEAFFGQGTRLTVV.

The rearrangement uses TRBV5-1 and TRBJ1-2; D is uncertain. The CDR3 totals 14 residues. CDR1 and CDR2 from the germline V gene are SGHRS and YFSETQ. Trimming cost V 4 bases and J 0 bases, with 10 bases left between them. This CDR3 is CASSAGRTNYGYTF. The DNA of the CDR3 is TGCGCCAGCAGCGCGGGCAGGACTAACTATGGCTACACCTTC.

The chain combines TRBV2 with TRBJ1-2; D remains unclear. The germline V gene encodes CDR1 SNHLY and CDR2 FYNNEI. V was pared by 7 bases and J by 7 bases, with 19 bases between. The CDR3 consists of 14 residues. CDR3 sequence reads: CASNVFGEEGGYTF. CDR3 DNA sequence: TGTGCCAGCAACGTGTTTGGGGAGGAAGGTGGCTACACCTTC.

A remark on this clone: One end of the junction varies from germline; a read error may be responsible. The chain uses TRBV7-4 and TRBJ1-5; D possibly corresponds to TRBD1 (5 bases). Germline lookup yields CDR1 SGHVT and CDR2 SQSDAQ. This CDR3 has 16 residues. Here the CDR3 DNA reads TGTGTCAGCAGCCCGAGTAGCACGGAGGGGAATCAGCCCCAGCATTTT. As protein: CVSSPSSTEGNQPQHF.

The chain combines TRBV27 with TRBJ1-2; D is undetermined. This CDR3 has 14 amino acids. CDR1 and CDR2 (germline): MNHEY, SMNVEV (reference sequence). V lost 11 bases to trimming and J lost 3 bases, with 19 bases between them. In nucleotides, the CDR3 is TGTGCCTCACGCCGGGAAGAACCATACTATGGCTACACCTTC. Translating it yields CASRREEPYYGYTF.

This rearrangement joins TRBV2 to TRBJ2-7; maybe TRBD1 (5 bases). The CDR3 is made up of 12 amino acids. In germline, CDR1 is SNHLY, CDR2 FYNNEI. The ends were cut back, 6 bases at V and 1 base at J, with 7 bases in the middle. CDR3 nucleotides: TGTGCCAGCAGGCAGGGTTCCTACGAGCAGTACTTC. This codes for CASRQGSYEQYF.

The genes are TRBV30 and TRBJ2-1; D may be TRBD1 (6 bases). CDR3 length: 13 residues. CDR1 is GTSNPN, CDR2 SVGIG, per germline (reference sequence). Trimming took off 3 bases at V and 8 bases at J, with 14 bases between the two ends. CDR3 coding DNA: TGTGCCTGGAGCGGACAGTCTACGTATGAGCAGTTCTTC. Translating it yields CAWSGQSTYEQFF. Variable domain in full (rest from reference TRBV30 and TRBJ2-1): SQTIHQWPATLVQPVGSPLSLECTVEGTSNPNLYWYRQAAGRGLQLLFYSVGIGQISSEVPQNLSASRPQDRQFILSSKKLLLSDSGFYLCAWSGQSTYEQFFGPGTRLTVL.

The rearrangement links TRBV27 to TRBJ2-5; 9 bases align to TRBD1. In germline, CDR1 is MNHEY, CDR2 SMNVEV (reference sequence). The CDR3 is 16 residues long. V lost 2 bases, J lost 5 bases, and 9 bases stayed unmatched. CDR3 coding DNA: TGTGCCAGCAGTTTACAATCGACAGGGGGAAGCGAGACCCAGTACTTC. Translated, it gives CASSLQSTGGSETQYF.

This CDR3 reads CASSLPSGSQETQYF. In nucleotides, the CDR3 is TGTGCCAGCAGCTTACCTAGCGGGAGCCAAGAGACCCAGTACTTC. The rearrangement uses TRBV6-6 and TRBJ2-5; 10 bases are shared with TRBD2. In germline, CDR1 is MNHNY, CDR2 SVGAGI (reference sequence). This CDR3 spans 15 amino acids. J gave up 1 base and V 6 bases, and 5 bases lay outside the gene matches.

The chain recombines TRBV12-3 or TRBV12-4 with TRBJ1-2, with 7 nucleotides matching TRBD1. V shed 5 bases and J 4 bases; nucleotides not matched to a gene: 4. This CDR3 contains 13 residues. CDR3 nucleotide sequence: TGTGCCAGCAGTCCAGGGGGTGGCTATGGCTACACCTTC. The encoded protein is CASSPGGGYGYTF.

The chain recombines TRBV4-2 with TRBJ2-3; 9 bases are a match to TRBD2. CDR1 LGHNA and CDR2 YNFKEQ come from the germline V gene. This CDR3 is 16 amino acids long. The V and J ends lost 0 bases and 2 bases, in that order; junction bases with no gene match: 3. The CDR3 reads CASSQDAGGLTDTQYF. The CDR3 nucleotides are TGTGCCAGCAGCCAAGATGCGGGGGGGCTCACAGATACGCAGTATTTT.

V is TRBV3-1 (or the pseudogene TRBV3-2) and J is TRBJ2-1; a possible D gene is TRBD2 (5 bases). Germline values: CDR1 LGHDT, CDR2 YNNKEL (reference sequence). The CDR3 sequence is 13 residues long. V was cut by 7 bases and J by 8 bases, with 15 bases left in between. CDR3 protein: CASTPGIDDEQFF. The CDR3, as DNA: TGTGCCAGCACCCCGGGGATTGACGATGAGCAGTTCTTC.

This chain uses TRBV6-5 with TRBJ2-3; TRBD1 agrees at 7 bases. Germline CDR1 reads MNHEY; CDR2 reads SVGAGI. The V and J ends lost 7 bases and 1 base, in that order; junction bases with no gene match: 5. The CDR3 runs 14 residues. CDR3 residues: CASIPQGRTDTQYF. CDR3 in DNA: TGTGCCAGCATCCCACAGGGGCGCACAGATACGCAGTATTTT.

This clone was seen only a few times. The rearrangement uses TRBV7-2 and TRBJ2-7, with 7 bases identical to TRBD1. In germline, CDR1 is SGHTA, CDR2 FQGNSA. The CDR3 is 19 residues long. The V and J ends lost 4 bases and 6 bases, in that order; junction bases with no gene match: 24. Written as DNA, the CDR3 is TGTGCCAGCAGCTCCCTGGTGGGAGACAGGGCATATGCGGTCTTCGAGCAGTACTTC. Translation: CASSSLVGDRAYAVFEQYF.

This clone has just a few counts. The chain is built from TRBV2 and TRBJ1-5; D perhaps matches TRBD1 (6 bases). The CDR3 contains 15 residues. Per the germline V gene, CDR1 is SNHLY and CDR2 is FYNNEI. V lost 8 bases, J lost 3 bases, and 17 bases lay in between. CDR3 amino acids: CASDLQGSDNQPQHF. The CDR3, as DNA: TGTGCCAGCGACCTCCAGGGGTCCGACAATCAGCCCCAGCATTTT.

The chain employs TRBV2 and TRBJ1-1; D is perhaps TRBD1 (5 bases). This CDR3 spans 15 amino acids. CDR1 and CDR2 from the germline V gene are SNHLY and FYNNEI. Trimming left V 2 bases short and J 6 bases short, with 16 bases between. The CDR3 here is CASSEYRAQGAEAFF. The CDR3 bases are TGTGCCAGCAGTGAATACCGGGCGCAAGGGGCTGAAGCTTTCTTT.

The V gene is TRBV10-3, the J gene TRBJ2-1; D may be TRBD1 (6 bases). V lost 5 bases to trimming and J lost 2 bases, with 7 bases between them. In germline, CDR1 is ENHRY, CDR2 SYGVKD. The CDR3 is 13 amino acids. Written as DNA, the CDR3 is TGTGCCATCAGTCGGGACACCTACAATGAGCAGTTCTTC. This translates into CAISRDTYNEQFF.

This chain uses TRBV30 with TRBJ1-2; no reliable D call. With 5 bases removed from V and 7 bases from J, the gap between germline ends came to 20 bases. From germline, CDR1 is GTSNPN and CDR2 SVGIG (reference sequence). CDR3 length: 14 residues. Here the CDR3 DNA reads TGTGCCTGGTCCCACACTTCGGTTGGGAGTGGCTACACCTTC. Translation gives CAWSHTSVGSGYTF.

This chain joins TRBV5-1 and TRBJ2-7, with 10 bases fitting TRBD2. Germline assignment: CDR1 SGHRS and CDR2 YFSETQ. CDR3 size: 18 residues. Trimming removed 1 base from V and 0 bases from J; junction bases left unmatched: 10. CDR3 sequence: CASSLTTLPSGGSYEQYF. The CDR3 coding sequence is TGCGCCAGCAGCTTGACGACATTACCTAGCGGGGGCTCCTACGAGCAGTACTTC.

The chain is built from TRBV12-3 or TRBV12-4 and TRBJ1-2, with TRBD1 as a possible D gene (5 bases). Trimming removed 4 bases at V and 8 bases at J, with 14 bases between. The CDR3 is made up of 13 amino acids. Here the CDR3 DNA reads TGTGCCAGCAGTTATACCTACAGGAACGGCTACACCTTC. Residues: CASSYTYRNGYTF.

The chain is built from TRBV2 and TRBJ2-1; D unclear. CDR3 length equals 11 residues. Germline values: CDR1 SNHLY, CDR2 FYNNEI. Trimming removed 5 bases from V and 6 bases from J, with 5 bases in between. CDR3 loop: CASSYFNEQFF. The CDR3 DNA follows: TGTGCCAGCAGTTACTTCAATGAGCAGTTCTTC.

The rearrangement links TRBV5-5 to TRBJ2-2; D unresolved. The germline CDR1 and CDR2 sequences are SGHKS and YYEKEE (reference sequence). This CDR3 spans 14 amino acids. V gave up 0 bases and J gave up 3 bases, with 6 bases separating them. The CDR3 DNA reads as TGTGCCAGCAGCTTGGATCAGGACACCGGGGAGCTGTTTTTT. This sequence encodes CASSLDQDTGELFF.

The chain links TRBV5-1 to TRBJ2-3, with unresolved D. The germline V gene encodes CDR1 SGHRS and CDR2 YFSETQ. The germline V and J ends were trimmed by 3 bases and 0 bases, with 8 bases remaining between them. The CDR3 runs to 14 residues. The CDR3 spells CASSSPRSTDTQYF. CDR3 sequence (DNA): TGCGCCAGCAGCTCCCCGCGGAGCACAGATACGCAGTATTTT. Full variable domain (rest looked up from reference TRBV5-1 and TRBJ2-3): KAGVTQTPRYLIKTRGQQVTLSCSPISGHRSVSWYQQTPGQGLQFLFEYFSETQRNKGNFPGRFSGRQFSNSRSEMNVSTLELGDSALYLCASSSPRSTDTQYFGPGTRLTVL.

The chain couples TRBV5-4 to TRBJ1-6; possible D gene TRBD1, 5 bases. Trimming took 4 bases from V and 7 from J, leaving 12 bases between them. Germline CDR1 reads SGHNT; CDR2 reads YYREEE (reference sequence). This CDR3 has 14 residues. The CDR3 coding sequence is TGTGCCAGCAGCGTTCAGGGTTGGAATTCACCCCTCCACTTT. Protein product: CASSVQGWNSPLHF.

The genes are TRBV3-1 (or the pseudogene TRBV3-2) and TRBJ1-1, with unresolved D. The CDR3 spans 13 residues. Germline lookup yields CDR1 LGHDT and CDR2 YNNKEL (reference sequence). V lost 5 bases, J lost 1 base, and 8 bases lay in between. This CDR3 reads CASSNTPNTEAFF. The DNA for the CDR3 is TGTGCCAGCAGCAACACACCGAACACTGAAGCTTTCTTT.

The rearrangement links TRBV5-4 to TRBJ2-5; tentatively, D is TRBD2 (5 bases). Trimming shortened V by 4 bases and J by 2 bases, and 12 bases separated the two germline ends. The CDR3 has 14 amino acids. CDR1 and CDR2 from the germline V gene are SGHNT and YYREEE (reference sequence). CDR3 residues: CASSPGLVQETQYF. CDR3 nucleotides: TGTGCCAGCAGCCCGGGGTTGGTACAAGAGACCCAGTACTTC.

The chain uses TRBV10-1 and TRBJ1-2; D uncertain. The CDR3 is made up of 14 amino acids. Trimming removed 0 bases at V and 7 bases at J, with 12 bases between. Per germline, CDR1 WNHNN and CDR2 SYGVQD (reference sequence). CDR3 loop: CASSESREGSGYTF. The DNA of the CDR3 is TGCGCCAGCAGTGAGTCTCGTGAGGGATCTGGCTACACCTTC.

A remark on this clone: The sample holds other DNA sequences that translate to the same CDR3. The CDR3 nucleotides are TGTGCCAGCAGTTACTCAGGGGGAGATACGCAGTATTTT. Amino acids: CASSYSGGDTQYF. V usage is TRBV6-5 and J usage is TRBJ2-3, with TRBD1 as a possible D gene (6 bases). V lost 0 bases and J 5 bases, leaving 6 bases between the germline ends. This CDR3 region has 13 residues. Per the germline V gene, CDR1 is MNHEY and CDR2 is SVGAGI.